The clone carrying this TCR beta chain came up a few times. The record originates from a study of blood T cell repertoires in COVID-19. On the study more broadly: The analysed material was cDNA or gDNA that came from T cells, B-cell-depleted T cells, or PBMCs.

Participant age was roughly 18 to 95 years, and participants resided in around 24 US areas. Cohort assignment relied on participant-reported clinical history. This CDR3 comprises 14 residues. Germline CDR1 SGDLS, CDR2 YYNGEE. Unmatched junction bases numbered 3, after V lost 4 bases and J lost 0 bases. TCRdb's copy holds only in-frame clones and misses some; the assay was immunoSEQ multiplex PCR. The repertoire holds 300,000 to 350,000 clones, 88% seen once, with about 5% in the top ten. The chain recombines TRBV9 with TRBJ2-7; TRBD2 matches 8 bases. The clonotype originates from a man aged 25 to 40 who had recovered from COVID-19. Sequenced material: PBMCs or T cells enriched from blood (not recorded which). CDR3 DNA: TGTGCCAGCAGCCCGGGGGGGCCCTCCTACGAGCAGTACTTC. It is translated as CASSPGGPSYEQYF.